The next 29 T cell receptor beta chains were all read from a single sample in a study of T cells after yellow fever vaccination. TCRdb redid the calling of the 5' RACE reads with MiXCR, one entry per CDR3 protein. The profile covers some 63,000 distinct CDR3 sequences, with 6% to 7.5% appearing a single time and 30% to 45% taken by the ten largest. Here the sequenced sample was CD8+ T cells sorted from PBMCs, taken 15 days after the yellow fever booster vaccination. These receptors came from a man aged 25 to 40 who received the YFV17D yellow fever vaccine.

V and J are TRBV7-9 and TRBJ2-7; D not resolved. This CDR3 has 13 amino acids. Trimming removed 2 bases at V and 7 bases at J, with 12 bases between. The germline V gene has CDR1 SEHNR and CDR2 FQNEAQ (reference sequence). CDR3 DNA: TGTGCCAGCAGCTTAATCGCCCGTGGGGAGCAGTACTTC. The encoded protein is CASSLIARGEQYF.

V and J are TRBV6-2 or TRBV6-3 and TRBJ2-5, with D possibly being TRBD1 (5 bases). The ends were cut back, 3 bases at V and 3 bases at J, with 14 bases in the middle. Looked up from germline, CDR1 is MNHEY and CDR2 is SVGEGT. This CDR3 spans 15 amino acids. The CDR3 region has the DNA TGTGCCAGCAGTTATCCAGACAGACCGGAAGAGACCCAGTACTTC. Encoded protein: CASSYPDRPEETQYF.

This clonotype was recorded many times. V and J are TRBV27 and TRBJ2-7; maybe TRBD1 (6 bases). The V end was cut by 5 bases, the J end by 1 base, with 9 bases between. CDR3 length equals 13 residues. The V gene's germline CDR1 is MNHEY and CDR2 SMNVEV (reference sequence). The CDR3 loop reads CASSPGQSYEQYF. The CDR3 DNA follows: TGTGCCAGCAGTCCCGGACAGTCCTACGAGCAGTACTTC.

The V call is TRBV30, the J call TRBJ1-4, with D possibly TRBD1 on 5 matching bases. Trimming removed 7 bases at V and 4 bases at J, with 16 bases between. The germline V gene has CDR1 GTSNPN and CDR2 SVGIG (reference sequence). The CDR3 sequence is 14 residues long. CDR3 loop: CALAEGRGNEKLFF. Written as DNA, the CDR3 is TGTGCCTTAGCAGAGGGACGGGGTAATGAAAAACTGTTTTTT.

The chain recombines TRBV20-1 with TRBJ2-7; D is ambiguous. V was shortened by 6 bases and J by 1 base, with 16 bases between the two germline ends. This CDR3 region has 14 residues. CDR1 is DFQATT and CDR2 is SNEGSKA in the germline V gene (reference sequence). The CDR3 protein is CSATHDPRSYEQYF. In DNA, the CDR3 is TGCAGTGCCACGCACGACCCACGGTCCTACGAGCAGTACTTC.

This clonotype was detected ten times or more. The J gene is TRBJ2-1, the V gene TRBV7-9; D is uncertain. The germline V and J ends were trimmed by 8 bases and 0 bases, with 14 bases remaining between them. The CDR3 is 15 residues long. CDR1 and CDR2 from the germline V gene are SEHNR and FQNEAQ (reference sequence). CDR3 loop: CASPTPFSSYNEQFF. The CDR3, as DNA: TGTGCCAGCCCCACTCCTTTTAGCTCCTACAATGAGCAGTTCTTC.

This clonotype has at least ten counts. This chain links TRBV9 with TRBJ2-1; D may be TRBD2 (5 bases). The V and J ends lost 0 bases and 7 bases respectively, with 8 bases between them. CDR3 size: 13 residues. Germline loops: CDR1 SGDLS, CDR2 YYNGEE. The CDR3 DNA sequence: TGTGCCAGCAGCGTAGTCACGGGAAATGAGCAGTTCTTC. This encodes CASSVVTGNEQFF.

This clonotype was picked up many times. J is TRBJ1-5 and V is TRBV21-1; TRBD1 is the table's D call, not checked against the DNA. TRBV21-1 represents a pseudogene. This CDR3 region has 20 residues. Written as DNA, the CDR3 is TGTGCCAGCAGCAAACACCCCGGACAGGGGCGGGAGGGTAGCAATCAGCCCCAGCATTTT. Its protein is CASSKHPGQGREGSNQPQHF.

This clonotype was seen ten or more times. This rearrangement joins TRBV25-1 to TRBJ2-7; the D gene is possibly TRBD2 (6 bases). Per germline, CDR1 MGHDK and CDR2 SYGVNS. The CDR3 covers 14 residues. V lost 6 bases and J lost 0, with 12 bases in between. The CDR3 coding sequence is TGTGCCAGCAGCCGTGCTAGCGTCTCCTACGAGCAGTACTTC. It encodes CASSRASVSYEQYF.

This clonotype was counted many times. This chain joins TRBV27 and TRBJ2-2, with a possible D match to TRBD1 (6 bases). The CDR3 sequence is 15 residues long. V was clipped by 4 bases and J by 6 bases, with 15 bases between them. Germline V gene lookup returns CDR1 MNHEY and CDR2 SMNVEV (reference sequence). In DNA form, the CDR3 reads TGTGCCAGCAGTTCATTACAGGGTGTTTCCGGGGAGCTGTTTTTT. Its protein is CASSSLQGVSGELFF.

This clonotype was recorded at least ten times. This chain links TRBV7-2 with TRBJ2-7; 7 nucleotides align to TRBD1. Germline assignment: CDR1 SGHTA and CDR2 FQGNSA. The ends lost 0 bases at V and 4 bases at J; junction bases unmatched: 6. This CDR3 contains 15 residues. The CDR3 region has the DNA TGTGCCAGCAGCTTAGCATGGGACAGCGAGTACGAGCAGTACTTC. Amino acid sequence: CASSLAWDSEYEQYF.

In this sample, this clonotype turned up many times. The chain links TRBV12-3 or TRBV12-4 to TRBJ2-7; D uncertain. This CDR3 has 14 amino acids. Trimming took off 9 bases at V and 3 bases at J, with 18 bases between the two ends. CDR3 nucleotides: TGTGCCAGTTCCTCTTCGGGCTCATTCTACGAGCAGTACTTC. Translation gives CASSSSGSFYEQYF.

Many counts were recorded for this clonotype. The gene calls are TRBV5-6 and TRBJ2-5, with 8 positions matching TRBD2. From germline, CDR1 is SGHDT and CDR2 YYEEEE. The CDR3 extends over 14 amino acids. V gave up 0 bases and J gave up 3 bases; unmatched junction bases: 1. The CDR3 sequence is CASSLAGGEETQYF. CDR3 DNA sequence: TGTGCCAGCAGCTTGGCCGGGGGGGAAGAGACCCAGTACTTC.

This clonotype was seen many times. The chain combines TRBV7-9 with TRBJ1-4; D is perhaps TRBD1 (6 bases). The CDR3 sequence is 15 residues long. V was cut by 1 base and J by 5 bases, with 11 bases left in between. Per germline, CDR1 SEHNR and CDR2 FQNEAQ (reference sequence). CDR3 in DNA: TGTGCCAGCAGCTTAGTCGGACAGACAAATGAAAAACTGTTTTTT. Its protein is CASSLVGQTNEKLFF.

This clonotype was detected a few times. This chain links TRBV7-2 with TRBJ2-5, with D possibly TRBD2 on 6 matching bases. There are 15 residues in the CDR3. From germline, CDR1 is SGHTA and CDR2 FQGNSA. Trimming took off 1 base at V and 5 bases at J, with 14 bases between the two ends. CDR3 nucleotides: TGTGCCAGCAGCTTAGGGGGGTACGGAGGGGAGACCCAGTACTTC. Protein product: CASSLGGYGGETQYF.

This clonotype was detected many times. The rearrangement uses TRBV5-5 and TRBJ2-1; D might be TRBD1 (6 bases). This CDR3 comprises 15 residues. V was clipped by 4 bases and J by 3 bases, with 14 bases between them. The germline V gene encodes CDR1 SGHKS and CDR2 YYEKEE (reference sequence). The CDR3 bases are TGTGCCAGCAGCCCGGGCCAGGGGTACTACAATGAGCAGTTCTTC. The encoded protein is CASSPGQGYYNEQFF.

On this clonotype: A clone one base away is much larger, so this may be a read error. V gene TRBV6-1 combines with J gene TRBJ2-7; TRBD1 matches at 7 bases. The CDR3 is 14 residues long. J was trimmed by 0 bases and V by 3 bases; bases with no gene match: 2. Germline V gene sequence: CDR1 MNHNS, CDR2 SASEGT. For the CDR3, the DNA is TGTGCCAGCAGTGATTCAGGGGGCTCCTACGAGCAGTACTTC. It translates to CASSDSGGSYEQYF.

This clonotype was counted at least ten times. This sequence joins TRBV10-2 and TRBJ2-7, with 13 bases fitting TRBD2. The CDR3 length is 15 residues. V lost 8 bases, J lost 5 bases, and 9 bases stayed unmatched. Germline CDR1 and CDR2: WSHSY and SAAADI. CDR3 sequence reads: CASSRTSGRSNEQYF. The DNA for the CDR3 is TGCGCCAGCTCAAGGACTAGCGGGAGATCCAACGAGCAGTACTTC.

This clonotype was counted only a few times. This chain connects TRBV5-1 to TRBJ2-3; unclear D gene. This CDR3 spans 14 amino acids. With 0 bases removed from V and 3 bases from J, the gap between germline ends came to 8 bases. The germline CDR1 and CDR2 sequences are SGHRS and YFSETQ. The CDR3 spells CASSLASSTDTQYF. For the CDR3, the DNA is TGCGCCAGCAGCTTGGCCAGTTCGACAGATACGCAGTATTTT.

This clonotype has at least ten counts. The genes are TRBV7-9 and TRBJ2-7; 12 bases are a match to TRBD2. The ends lost 4 bases at V and 3 bases at J; junction bases unmatched: 7. Germline V gene sequence: CDR1 SEHNR, CDR2 FQNEAQ (reference sequence). This CDR3 comprises 16 residues. DNA for the CDR3: TGTGCCAGCAGCTCGACGACTAGCGGGAGATACTACGAGCAGTACTTC. Protein sequence: CASSSTTSGRYYEQYF.

The table lists this clonotype with many counts. The chain combines TRBV7-8 with TRBJ2-3; tentative D call: TRBD2 (5 bases). V shed 1 base and J shed 1 base, with 9 bases lying between them. In germline, CDR1 is SGHVS, CDR2 FQNEAQ. CDR3 length: 15 amino acids. The CDR3 here is CASSLVAGGTDTQYF. CDR3 DNA: TGTGCCAGCAGCTTAGTGGCGGGTGGCACAGATACGCAGTATTTT.

This clonotype has a count of ten or more. This chain uses TRBV27 with TRBJ2-3; D is unclear. Per germline, CDR1 MNHEY and CDR2 SMNVEV (reference sequence). CDR3 length: 16 residues. With 0 bases removed from V and 2 bases from J, the gap between germline ends came to 12 bases. CDR3 nucleotide sequence: TGTGCCAGCAGTTTATCATGGAATGGCCTCACAGATACGCAGTATTTT. Its translation: CASSLSWNGLTDTQYF.

With respect to this clonotype: A much bigger clone sits one base away, suggesting this may be a read error. The V and J genes are TRBV5-1 and TRBJ1-1; D is unresolved. The CDR3 is 13 amino acids. Germline values: CDR1 SGHRS, CDR2 YFSETQ. As DNA, the CDR3 is TGCGCCAGCGGCTTGGACGGAAGCTCTGAAGCTTTCTTT. Amino acid sequence: CASGLDGSSEAFF.

This clonotype came up many times. In DNA form, the CDR3 reads TGTGCCAGCAGCTCACCCGGGACAGGGTTATATACGCAGTATTTT. Its translation: CASSSPGTGLYTQYF. The gene calls are TRBV11-2 and TRBJ2-3, with 9 positions matching TRBD1. The V gene's germline CDR1 is SGHAT and CDR2 FQNNGV. This CDR3 region has 15 residues. V shed 4 bases, J shed 7 bases, and the junction held 9 bases outside the gene matches.

This clonotype was seen at least ten times. The chain is built from TRBV14 and TRBJ2-1; D gene uncertain. CDR1 and CDR2 (germline): SGHDN, FVKESK. The V and J ends lost 2 bases and 9 bases respectively, with 14 bases between them. CDR3 length: 14 residues. In DNA, the CDR3 is TGTGCCAGCAGCCAAACTCTGTCTTGGGGTGAGCAGTTCTTC. It is translated as CASSQTLSWGEQFF.

This clonotype was observed at least ten times. The chain employs TRBV5-1 and TRBJ2-7; 9 bases agree with TRBD1. Germline-derived CDR1 and CDR2 are SGHRS and YFSETQ. The CDR3 is made up of 15 amino acids. With V trimmed by 0 bases and J by 5 bases, 6 bases remained unmatched. The CDR3 bases are TGCGCCAGCAGCTTGGAAGGGACAGGGACCGACGAGCAGTACTTC. Translation: CASSLEGTGTDEQYF.

The table lists this clonotype with many counts. J is TRBJ2-2 and V is TRBV15; D is perhaps TRBD1 or TRBD2 (5 bases each). CDR3 size: 15 residues. V was cut by 0 bases and J by 3 bases, with 8 bases left in between. Germline V lookup: CDR1 LNHNV, CDR2 YYDKDF (reference sequence). CDR3 sequence (DNA): TGTGCCACCAGCAGAGATATGGGGGACACCGGGGAGCTGTTTTTT. Protein product: CATSRDMGDTGELFF.

This clonotype was detected many times. The rearrangement uses TRBV7-2 and TRBJ2-1; D gene uncertain. The CDR3 runs to 15 residues. Germline V gene lookup returns CDR1 SGHTA and CDR2 FQGNSA. Trimming stripped 1 base from V and 0 bases from J, with 7 bases between. CDR3 region: CASSLEANSYNEQFF. CDR3 sequence (DNA): TGTGCCAGCAGCTTAGAGGCGAACTCCTACAATGAGCAGTTCTTC.

This clonotype came up a few times. V is TRBV7-3 and J is TRBJ2-3; TRBD2 matches 9 bases. This CDR3 contains 17 residues. J was trimmed by 2 bases and V by 0 bases; bases with no gene match: 6. Per germline, CDR1 SGHTA and CDR2 FQGTGA. CDR3 region: CASSLTGAGGSTDTQYF. The CDR3 DNA is TGTGCCAGCAGCTTAACGGGAGCGGGAGGTTCCACAGATACGCAGTATTTT.